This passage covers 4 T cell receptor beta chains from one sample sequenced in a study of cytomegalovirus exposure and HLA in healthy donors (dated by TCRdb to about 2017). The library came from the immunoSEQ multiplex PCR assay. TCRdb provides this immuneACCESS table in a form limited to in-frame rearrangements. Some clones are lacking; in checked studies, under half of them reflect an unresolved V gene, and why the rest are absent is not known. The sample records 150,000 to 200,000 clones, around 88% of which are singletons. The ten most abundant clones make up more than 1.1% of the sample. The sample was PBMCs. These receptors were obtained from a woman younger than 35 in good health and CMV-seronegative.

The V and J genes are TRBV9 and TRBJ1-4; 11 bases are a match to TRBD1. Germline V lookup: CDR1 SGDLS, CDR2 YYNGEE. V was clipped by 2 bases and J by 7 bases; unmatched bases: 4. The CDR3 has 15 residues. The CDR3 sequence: CASSVRTGGSEKLFF. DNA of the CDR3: TGTGCCAGCAGCGTTAGGACAGGGGGCAGTGAAAAACTGTTTTTT.

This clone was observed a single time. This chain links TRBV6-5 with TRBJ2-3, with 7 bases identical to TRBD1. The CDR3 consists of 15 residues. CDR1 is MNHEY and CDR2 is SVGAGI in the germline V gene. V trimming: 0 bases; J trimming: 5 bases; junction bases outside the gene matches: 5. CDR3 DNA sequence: TGTGCCAGCAGTTACTCTACAGGGGTGGGAGATACGCAGTATTTT. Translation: CASSYSTGVGDTQYF.

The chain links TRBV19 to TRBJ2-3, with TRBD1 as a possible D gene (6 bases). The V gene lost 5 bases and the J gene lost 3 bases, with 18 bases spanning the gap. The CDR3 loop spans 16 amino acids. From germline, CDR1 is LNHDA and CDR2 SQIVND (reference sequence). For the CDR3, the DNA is TGTGCCAGTAGTGCCGCGCACCCAGGGGAGACAGATACGCAGTATTTT. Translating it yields CASSAAHPGETDTQYF. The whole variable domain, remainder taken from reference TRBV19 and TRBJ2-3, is DGGITQSPKYLFRKEGQNVTLSCEQNLNHDAMYWYRQDPGQGLRLIYYSQIVNDFQKGDIAEGYSVSREKKESFPLTVTSAQKNPTAFYLCASSAAHPGETDTQYFGPGTRLTVL.

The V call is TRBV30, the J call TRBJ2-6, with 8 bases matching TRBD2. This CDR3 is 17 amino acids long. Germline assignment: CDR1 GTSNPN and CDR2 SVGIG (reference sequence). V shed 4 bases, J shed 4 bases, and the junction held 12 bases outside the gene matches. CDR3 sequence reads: CAWNANGGAVGANVLTF. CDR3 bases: TGTGCCTGGAACGCTAACGGGGGGGCCGTGGGGGCCAACGTCCTGACTTTC.